The 18 T cell receptor beta chains below were found in one sample sequenced in a study of T cell responses to AZD1222 COVID-19 vaccine. Here immunoSEQ multiplex PCR was the method, and the copy in TCRdb shows in-frame clones only, minus some. The repertoire holds approximately 100,000 clones, with around 95% as singletons. The specimen was peripheral blood, collected on day 0 of AZD1222 vaccination. All receptors come from an adult in good health.

V is TRBV2 and J is TRBJ2-7; a possible D gene is TRBD2 (5 bases). The germline V gene has CDR1 SNHLY and CDR2 FYNNEI. The ends were cut back, 5 bases at V and 6 bases at J, with 8 bases in the middle. The CDR3 is 11 amino acids. CDR3 coding DNA: TGTGCCAGCAGTCAGGCGGGCGAGCAGTACTTC. It codes for CASSQAGEQYF.

This rearrangement joins TRBV28 to TRBJ1-1; 9 positions match TRBD1. The CDR3 spans 17 residues. V lost 7 bases to trimming and J lost 2 bases; unmatched junction nucleotides: 14. Germline V gene sequence: CDR1 MDHEN, CDR2 SYDVKM. The CDR3 loop reads CASKQGGTGWRNTEAFF. The CDR3 DNA is TGTGCCAGCAAACAAGGAGGGACAGGGTGGCGAAACACTGAAGCTTTCTTT. The full variable domain, completed using reference TRBV28 and TRBJ1-1, is DVKVTQSSRYLVKRTGEKVFLECVQDMDHENMFWYRQDPGLGLRLIYFSYDVKMKEKGDIPEGYSVSREKKERFSLILESASTNQTSMYLCASKQGGTGWRNTEAFFGQGTRLTVV.

The genes are TRBV3-1 (or the pseudogene TRBV3-2) and TRBJ2-4; 13 bases match TRBD2. Looked up from germline, CDR1 is LGHDT and CDR2 is YNNKEL (reference sequence). There are 14 residues in the CDR3. V dropped 7 bases and J dropped 8; count of bases not matched to a gene: 5. This CDR3 is CASKPGLAGHIQYF. The CDR3 bases are TGTGCCAGCAAACCGGGACTAGCGGGGCACATTCAGTACTTC.

This clone has just one count. The chain combines TRBV7-9 with TRBJ2-2, with a tentative D call TRBD2 (5 bases). Trimming stripped 4 bases from V and 2 bases from J, with 8 bases between. Germline lookup yields CDR1 SEHNR and CDR2 FQNEAQ (reference sequence). This CDR3 is 14 amino acids long. This CDR3 reads CASSSRTNTGELFF. In DNA, the CDR3 is TGTGCCAGCAGCTCGAGGACTAACACCGGGGAGCTGTTTTTT.

The chain employs TRBV27 and TRBJ1-3, with unresolved D. Germline-derived CDR1 and CDR2 are MNHEY and SMNVEV (reference sequence). Trimming shortened V by 5 bases and J by 4 bases, and 15 bases separated the two germline ends. This CDR3 comprises 15 residues. In nucleotides, the CDR3 is TGTGCCAGCAGTCCCCGGGGAGCCGGGGGAAACACCATATATTTT. The encoded protein is CASSPRGAGGNTIYF.

The chain has TRBV7-2 and TRBJ2-7, with unresolved D. The CDR3 runs to 12 residues. From germline, CDR1 is SGHTA and CDR2 FQGNSA. Deletions cut 6 bases from V and 6 bases from J, with 12 bases between. In DNA, the CDR3 is TGTGCCAGCAGTTCTAACGGCCTCGAGCAGTACTTC. Its protein product is CASSSNGLEQYF.

The gene calls are TRBV10-1 and TRBJ2-1; D gene unclear. CDR3 length: 14 amino acids. Germline lookup yields CDR1 WNHNN and CDR2 SYGVQD (reference sequence). The ends were cut back, 4 bases at V and 0 bases at J, with 7 bases in the middle. CDR3 bases: TGCGCCAGCAGTGTGGCAAACTCCTACAATGAGCAGTTCTTC. It is translated as CASSVANSYNEQFF.

The gene calls are TRBV7-3 and TRBJ2-1; a possible D gene is TRBD2 (6 bases). Germline V lookup: CDR1 SGHTA, CDR2 FQGTGA. V was pared by 5 bases and J by 7 bases, with 15 bases between. This CDR3 region has 14 residues. The CDR3, as DNA: TGTGCCAGCAGCGTGCCGGGACTGGGTAATGAGCAGTTCTTC. The encoded protein is CASSVPGLGNEQFF.

The chain joins TRBV29-1 to TRBJ1-2; 9 bases agree with TRBD1. V was pared by 6 bases and J by 5 bases, with 13 bases of the junction left unmatched. This CDR3 is built from 15 residues. The V gene's germline CDR1 is SQVTM and CDR2 ANQGSEA. The DNA of the CDR3 is TGCAGCGTGCCGGGACAGGGACCCTCGGTTTATGGCTACACCTTC. Amino acid sequence: CSVPGQGPSVYGYTF.

J is TRBJ2-5 and V is TRBV5-1; 7 positions agree with TRBD1. Germline V gene data show CDR1 as SGHRS and CDR2 as YFSETQ. CDR3 length: 15 residues. Germline trimming cut 0 bases from V and 1 base from J; bases unmatched to any gene: 3. The CDR3 here is CASSLEGQSQETQYF. Written as DNA, the CDR3 is TGCGCCAGCAGCTTGGAGGGACAGAGCCAAGAGACCCAGTACTTC.

The rearrangement joins TRBV2 to TRBJ1-2; the D is unclear. The CDR3 is 13 amino acids. The V end lost 8 bases, the J end lost 1 base, and 11 bases lay between the germline ends. Germline CDR1 SNHLY, CDR2 FYNNEI. The CDR3 coding sequence is TGTGCCAGCTGCATTAGGGTTAACTATGGCTACACCTTC. Residues: CASCIRVNYGYTF.

The chain uses TRBV15 and TRBJ1-1; 8 bases match TRBD1. The CDR3 sequence is 15 residues long. CDR1 and CDR2 (germline): LNHNV, YYDKDF (reference sequence). V shed 0 bases, J shed 6 bases, and the junction held 6 bases outside the gene matches. The CDR3 DNA reads TGTGCCACCAGCAGAGATCAGGGGGCTGGACCTGAAGCTTTCTTT. This codes for CATSRDQGAGPEAFF.

The CDR3 loop reads CASSENRGPGAQYF. CDR3 bases: TGTGCCAGCAGCGAGAACCGGGGACCCGGGGCCCAGTACTTC. The chain joins TRBV9 to TRBJ2-5; D possibly uses TRBD1 or TRBD2 (5 bases each). The CDR3 loop spans 14 amino acids. The germline V gene encodes CDR1 SGDLS and CDR2 YYNGEE. V was trimmed by 3 bases and J by 9 bases, leaving 18 bases between them. Variable domain in full (rest from reference TRBV9 and TRBJ2-5): DSGVTQTPKHLITATGQRVTLRCSPRSGDLSVYWYQQSLDQGLQFLIQYYNGEERAKGNILERFSAQQFPDLHSELNLSSLELGDSALYFCASSENRGPGAQYFGPGTRLLVL.

V usage is TRBV7-2 and J usage is TRBJ1-2; D possibly corresponds to TRBD1 (6 bases). V lost 5 bases and J 8 bases, leaving 21 bases between the germline ends. This CDR3 comprises 15 residues. Germline CDR1 reads SGHTA; CDR2 reads FQGNSA. The CDR3 region is CASSPHSGGRGGYTF. For the CDR3, the DNA is TGTGCCAGCAGCCCTCATAGTGGGGGGCGCGGAGGCTACACCTTC.

The chain has TRBV10-2 and TRBJ2-7; TRBD1 agrees at 7 bases. Per the germline V gene, CDR1 is WSHSY and CDR2 is SAAADI. V was pared by 11 bases and J by 4 bases, with 11 bases of the junction left unmatched. This CDR3 contains 13 residues. CDR3 coding DNA: TGCGCCGCCAACCGGGACAGAGATTACGAGCAGTACTTC. It encodes CAANRDRDYEQYF.

The rearrangement links TRBV27 to TRBJ2-3; weak D call: TRBD2 (6 bases). Trimming left V 5 bases short and J 1 base short, with 16 bases between. The germline CDR1 and CDR2 sequences are MNHEY and SMNVEV (reference sequence). This CDR3 has 16 amino acids. The CDR3 region is CASSLFGLARTDTQYF. The CDR3 DNA reads TGTGCCAGCAGTCTATTCGGGCTAGCGCGCACAGATACGCAGTATTTT.

The rearrangement joins TRBV7-3 to TRBJ1-1; no clear D gene. Germline CDR1 is SGHTA and CDR2 is FQGTGA. This CDR3 has 13 amino acids. With 4 bases removed from V and 1 base from J, the gap between germline ends came to 7 bases. The CDR3 nucleotides are TGTGCCAGCAGCTCGGACGGGAACACTGAAGCTTTCTTT. It codes for CASSSDGNTEAFF.

The V call is TRBV15, the J call TRBJ1-2; tentatively, D is TRBD1 (6 bases). Germline values: CDR1 LNHNV, CDR2 YYDKDF (reference sequence). The ends were cut back, 2 bases at V and 3 bases at J, with 7 bases in the middle. The CDR3 sequence is 13 residues long. The CDR3 protein is CATSRNRDYGYTF. CDR3 coding DNA: TGTGCCACCAGCAGAAACAGGGACTATGGCTACACCTTC.